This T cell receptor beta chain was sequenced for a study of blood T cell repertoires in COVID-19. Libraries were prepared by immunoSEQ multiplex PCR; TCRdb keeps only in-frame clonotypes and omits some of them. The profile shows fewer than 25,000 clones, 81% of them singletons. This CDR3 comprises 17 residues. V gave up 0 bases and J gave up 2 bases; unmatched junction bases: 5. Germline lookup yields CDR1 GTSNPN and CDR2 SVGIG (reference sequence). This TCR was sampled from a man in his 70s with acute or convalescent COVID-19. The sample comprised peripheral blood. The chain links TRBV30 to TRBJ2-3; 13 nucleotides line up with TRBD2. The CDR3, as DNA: TGTGCCTGGAGTGTAGAGGGACTAGCGGGGCCCACAGATACGCAGTATTTT. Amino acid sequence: CAWSVEGLAGPTDTQYF.